The 11 T cell receptor beta chains listed next were all sequenced from one sample in a study of monozygotic twins with cystic fibrosis. Sequencing was performed with immunoSEQ multiplex PCR; in TCRdb, only in-frame clones are kept and a portion is missing. The table lists 15,000 to 20,000 clones, about 96% of them singletons. Specimen: blood. The receptors shown here come from a girl aged 2 to 9 with cystic fibrosis.

Here the CDR3 DNA reads TGCGCCAGCAGCGAAAGACCGGTTGAGACCCAGTACTTC. Translating it yields CASSERPVETQYF. This chain links TRBV5-1 with TRBJ2-5, with D unresolved. The CDR3 spans 13 residues. Trimming removed 4 bases from V and 5 bases from J, with 12 bases in between. CDR1 and CDR2 (germline): SGHRS, YFSETQ.

The chain combines TRBV13 with TRBJ1-6; 8 positions agree with TRBD1. Germline V gives CDR1 PRHDT, CDR2 FYEKMQ (reference sequence). This CDR3 is built from 15 residues. J gave up 3 bases and V 7 bases, and 5 bases lay outside the gene matches. CDR3 bases: TGTGCCAGCAACGGACAGGGAAACTATAATTCACCCCTCCACTTT. This translates into CASNGQGNYNSPLHF.

The chain combines TRBV13 with TRBJ1-1, with D unclear. Germline loops: CDR1 PRHDT, CDR2 FYEKMQ (reference sequence). CDR3 length equals 14 residues. V was cut by 2 bases and J by 0 bases, with 7 bases left in between. The CDR3 region is CASSLIVVNTEAFF. CDR3 coding DNA: TGTGCCAGCAGCTTAATTGTGGTGAACACTGAAGCTTTCTTT.

The chain couples TRBV28 to TRBJ1-2, with a possible D match to TRBD1 (6 bases). CDR3 length: 15 residues. The germline V gene encodes CDR1 MDHEN and CDR2 SYDVKM. Trimming shortened V by 6 bases and J by 2 bases, and 16 bases separated the two germline ends. The CDR3 sequence is CASSDPPTGNYGYTF. The DNA for the CDR3 is TGTGCCAGCAGCGATCCCCCTACAGGGAACTATGGCTACACCTTC.

V usage is TRBV4-3 and J usage is TRBJ1-2; D is unresolved. The CDR3 covers 13 residues. The V end lost 1 base, the J end lost 8 bases, and 11 bases lay between the germline ends. CDR1 and CDR2 (germline): LGHNA, YSLEER. CDR3 residues: CASSQGNGEGYTF. The CDR3 nucleotides are TGCGCCAGCAGCCAAGGGAACGGAGAGGGCTACACCTTC.

The gene calls are TRBV7-9 and TRBJ2-1; D is unresolved. Germline values: CDR1 SEHNR, CDR2 FQNEAQ (reference sequence). The CDR3 extends over 13 amino acids. The germline V and J ends were trimmed by 2 bases and 9 bases, with 11 bases remaining between them. The CDR3: CASSLKSSGEQFF. CDR3 in DNA: TGTGCCAGCAGCTTAAAGTCGTCGGGTGAGCAGTTCTTC.

The chain recombines TRBV13 with TRBJ1-5; 7 bases are a match to TRBD1. The J segment lost 4 bases and the V segment lost 1 base, leaving 13 bases of the junction unmatched. This CDR3 region has 18 residues. Looked up from germline, CDR1 is PRHDT and CDR2 is FYEKMQ (reference sequence). The CDR3 reads CASSLARPGTAHNQPQHF. For the CDR3, the DNA is TGTGCCAGCAGCTTAGCCCGACCTGGGACAGCGCATAATCAGCCCCAGCATTTT.

The rearrangement uses TRBV9 and TRBJ1-2, with TRBD1 matching 8 bases. The length of the CDR3 is 15 residues. Trimming took 4 bases from V and 4 from J; bases not matched to a gene: 9. Germline lookup yields CDR1 SGDLS and CDR2 YYNGEE. The CDR3 region is CASSPRTGKSYGYTF. CDR3 nucleotides: TGTGCCAGCAGCCCAAGGACAGGGAAGAGCTATGGCTACACCTTC. Drawing the rest from reference TRBV9 and TRBJ1-2, the complete variable domain is DSGVTQTPKHLITATGQRVTLRCSPRSGDLSVYWYQQSLDQGLQFLIQYYNGEERAKGNILERFSAQQFPDLHSELNLSSLELGDSALYFCASSPRTGKSYGYTFGSGTRLTVV.

The V call is TRBV10-3, the J call TRBJ2-7; 9 bases are shared with TRBD2. With V trimmed by 0 bases and J by 6 bases, 0 bases remained unmatched. The CDR3 spans 13 residues. Germline V gives CDR1 ENHRY, CDR2 SYGVKD. CDR3 loop: CAISESTSGEQYF. In DNA, the CDR3 is TGTGCCATCAGTGAGTCGACTAGCGGCGAGCAGTACTTC.

The rearrangement joins TRBV14 to TRBJ2-5; 11 bases are shared with TRBD2. The trim removed 4 bases at V and 4 bases at J, leaving 5 bases unmatched. From germline, CDR1 is SGHDN and CDR2 FVKESK. This CDR3 contains 15 residues. CDR3 DNA: TGTGCCAGCAGCCGTCTAGCGGGGGGACGAGAGACCCAGTACTTC. This encodes CASSRLAGGRETQYF.

This chain connects TRBV7-2 to TRBJ2-7, with D unclear. Germline CDR1 and CDR2: SGHTA and FQGNSA. V shed 3 bases and J shed 1 base, with 13 bases lying between them. CDR3 length: 15 amino acids. This chain's CDR3 is CASSFARSYSYEQYF. The CDR3 region has the DNA TGTGCCAGCAGCTTCGCTCGGTCGTATTCCTACGAGCAGTACTTC.